A selection of T cell receptor beta chains follows, all from one sample in a study of T cell changes during pregnancy in multiple sclerosis. Sequencing used immunoSEQ multiplex PCR; TCRdb keeps in-frame clones, though not all of them. The sample contains 70,000 to 75,000 clones, approximately 92% of which appear only once. The sample here was peripheral blood, taken before pregnancy. The origin of the receptors is a female donor with multiple sclerosis, enrolled in a pregnancy study. The CDR3 runs from the conserved cysteine through the conserved F or W. D genes are given only for firm matches. Expanded clones are given a class, and other clones once, few, many or no size at all.

clone_size | j_call | v_call | d_call | cdr3_aa | cdr3_nt
. | TRBJ2-5 | TRBV19 | . | CASSGRVGEETQYF | TGTGCCAGTAGCGGGAGAGTCGGGGAAGAGACCCAGTACTTC
. | TRBJ2-7 | TRBV6-5 | TRBD1 | CASSRQGYEQYF | TGTGCCAGCAGCAGACAGGGCTACGAGCAGTACTTC
. | TRBJ2-3 | TRBV6-1 | TRBD1 | CASSGRGSDTQYF | TGTGCCAGCAGTGGCAGGGGGTCAGATACGCAGTATTTT
. | TRBJ2-7 | TRBV4-3 | TRBD1 | CASSPDQGASSYEQYF | TGCGCCAGCAGCCCAGACCAGGGGGCGAGTTCATACGAGCAGTACTTC
. | TRBJ2-3 | TRBV28 | TRBD2 | CASSLLTSGSGNTQYF | TGTGCCAGCAGTTTATTAACTAGCGGCTCTGGGAATACGCAGTATTTT
. | TRBJ2-1 | TRBV6-6 | TRBD2 | CASSYERGPYNEQFF | TGTGCCAGCAGTTACGAGCGGGGGCCCTACAATGAGCAGTTCTTC
once | TRBJ1-2 | TRBV19 | . | CASSPRGGGWYTF | TGTGCCAGTAGCCCGAGAGGGGGTGGTTGGTACACCTTC
. | TRBJ2-5 | TRBV7-9 | TRBD2 | CASSSSSGRETQYF | TGTGCCAGCAGCTCCTCTAGCGGACGGGAGACCCAGTACTTC
once | TRBJ2-2 | TRBV9 | . | CASSARKSGLTNTGELFF | TGTGCCAGCAGCGCGAGGAAATCGGGACTTACGAACACCGGGGAGCTGTTTTTT
. | TRBJ2-1 | TRBV28 | . | CASSFKPVEQFF | TGTGCCAGCAGTTTTAAGCCTGTGGAGCAGTTCTTC
. | TRBJ2-7 | TRBV6-1 | . | CASSEQGTVYEQYF | TGTGCCAGCAGTGAGCAGGGGACCGTCTACGAGCAGTACTTC
. | TRBJ1-3 | TRBV4-1 | . | CASSQARQFYGNTIYF | TGCGCCAGCAGCCAAGCGAGACAGTTCTATGGAAACACCATATATTTT
. | TRBJ2-7 | TRBV19 | TRBD2 | CASSISGRGYEQYF | TGTGCCAGTAGTATATCGGGGAGGGGTTACGAGCAGTACTTC
. | TRBJ1-1 | TRBV5-4 | TRBD1 | CASSAGGGQGQTGTEAFF | TGTGCCAGCAGCGCAGGAGGTGGACAGGGACAAACAGGGACTGAAGCTTTCTTT
. | TRBJ2-7 | TRBV27 | . | CASSSGLAYEQYF | TGTGCCAGCAGTTCTGGACTGGCCTACGAGCAGTACTTC
. | TRBJ2-2 | TRBV5-1 | TRBD2 | CASSLWEGGTGELFF | TGCGCCAGCAGCCTATGGGAGGGAGGCACCGGGGAGCTGTTTTTT
once | TRBJ2-5 | TRBV18 | . | CASSPSGEETQYF | TGTGCCAGCTCACCGTCAGGGGAAGAGACCCAGTACTTC
. | TRBJ2-2 | TRBV7-9 | . | CASSLALGGTGELFF | TGTGCCAGCAGCTTAGCTCTTGGCGGAACCGGGGAGCTGTTTTTT
. | TRBJ2-7 | TRBV5-4 | TRBD2 | CASSLAPSGRFRSYEQYF | TGTGCCAGCAGCCTGGCTCCTAGCGGGAGGTTTAGGTCCTACGAGCAGTACTTC
. | TRBJ1-2 | TRBV5-5 | TRBD1 | CASSLKGTGDYYGYTF | TGTGCCAGCAGCTTGAAAGGGACAGGAGACTACTATGGCTACACCTTC
. | TRBJ2-5 | TRBV18 | TRBD2 | CASSRGLAGQETQYF | TGTGCCAGCTCACGGGGACTAGCGGGACAAGAGACCCAGTACTTC
. | TRBJ1-6 | TRBV5-1 | . | CASSLAVGGGSPLHF | TGCGCCAGCAGCTTGGCCGTAGGGGGTGGTTCACCCCTCCACTTT
. | TRBJ2-1 | TRBV27 | TRBD1 | CASSSGTGGNNEQFF | TGTGCCAGCAGTTCAGGGACAGGGGGCAACAATGAGCAGTTCTTC
once | TRBJ2-1 | TRBV7-6 | . | CASSQTRDNEQFF | TGTGCCAGCAGCCAGACCAGGGACAATGAGCAGTTCTTC
. | TRBJ1-5 | TRBV5-1 | . | CASSPGRNSNQPQHF | TGCGCCAGCAGCCCCGGGAGGAATAGCAATCAGCCCCAGCATTTT
. | TRBJ2-5 | TRBV2 | TRBD2 | CASTLLAGGQETQYF | TGTGCCAGCACTTTGCTAGCGGGAGGGCAAGAGACCCAGTACTTC
. | TRBJ1-3 | TRBV7-2 | . | CASSPTGSGNTIYF | TGTGCCAGCAGCCCGACAGGCTCTGGAAACACCATATATTTT
. | TRBJ2-5 | TRBV18 | TRBD1 | CASSPVFQSVVDREETQYF | TGTGCCAGCTCACCAGTTTTCCAGAGTGTGGTGGACAGGGAAGAGACCCAGTACTTC